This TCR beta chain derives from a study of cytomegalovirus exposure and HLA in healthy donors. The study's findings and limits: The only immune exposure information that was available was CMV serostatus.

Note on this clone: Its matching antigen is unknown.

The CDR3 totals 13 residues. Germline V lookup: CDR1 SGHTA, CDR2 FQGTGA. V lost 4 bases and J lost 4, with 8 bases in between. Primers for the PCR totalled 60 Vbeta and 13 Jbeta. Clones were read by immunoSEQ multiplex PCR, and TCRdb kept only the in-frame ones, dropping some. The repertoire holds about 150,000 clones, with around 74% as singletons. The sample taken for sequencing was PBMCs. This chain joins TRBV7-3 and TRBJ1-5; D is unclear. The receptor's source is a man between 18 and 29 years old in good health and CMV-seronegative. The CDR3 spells CASSSEENQPQHF. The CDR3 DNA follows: TGTGCCAGCAGCTCCGAGGAAAATCAGCCCCAGCATTTT.